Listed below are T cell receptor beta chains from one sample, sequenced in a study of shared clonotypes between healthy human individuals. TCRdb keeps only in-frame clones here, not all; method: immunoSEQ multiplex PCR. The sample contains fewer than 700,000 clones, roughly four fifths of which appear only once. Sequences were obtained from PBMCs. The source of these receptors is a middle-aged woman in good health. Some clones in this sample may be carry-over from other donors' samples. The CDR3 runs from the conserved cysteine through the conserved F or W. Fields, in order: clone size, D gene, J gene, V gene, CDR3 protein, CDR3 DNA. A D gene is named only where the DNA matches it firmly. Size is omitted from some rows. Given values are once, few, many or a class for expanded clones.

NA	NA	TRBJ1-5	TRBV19	CASSITSGNQPQHF	TGTGCCAGTAGTATAACAAGTGGGAATCAGCCCCAGCATTTT
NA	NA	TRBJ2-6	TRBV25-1	CASKSDYGSGANVLTF	TGTGCCAGCAAATCAGACTACGGATCTGGGGCCAACGTCCTGACTTTC
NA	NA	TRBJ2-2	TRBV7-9	CASEEGHSNTGELFF	TGTGCCAGCGAGGAGGGACATTCGAACACCGGGGAGCTGTTTTTT
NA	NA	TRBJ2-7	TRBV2	CASSVYSSEQYF	TGTGCCAGCAGTGTTTACAGCAGCGAGCAGTACTTC
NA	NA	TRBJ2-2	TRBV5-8	CASSLDFSGELFF	TGTGCCAGCAGCTTGGACTTTTCCGGGGAGCTGTTTTTT
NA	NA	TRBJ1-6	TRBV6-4	CASSDSEQGDSPLHF	TGTGCCAGCAGTGACTCGGAACAGGGCGATTCACCCCTCCACTTT
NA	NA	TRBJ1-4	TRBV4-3	CASSQDIQEKLFF	TGCGCCAGCAGCCAAGACATTCAGGAAAAACTGTTTTTT
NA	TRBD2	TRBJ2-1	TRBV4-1	CASSQIRTSGRLPGVEQFF	TGCGCCAGCAGCCAGATCCGGACTAGCGGGAGGCTCCCGGGTGTTGAGCAGTTCTTC
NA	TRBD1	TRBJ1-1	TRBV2	CASRGQENTEAFF	TGTGCCAGCAGGGGACAGGAGAACACTGAAGCTTTCTTT
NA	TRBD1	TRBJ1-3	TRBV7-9	CASKGTGGNTIYF	TGTGCCAGCAAAGGGACAGGAGGAAACACCATATATTTT
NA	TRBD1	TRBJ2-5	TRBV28	CASTIAGGQGRETQYF	TGTGCCAGCACCATCGCAGGGGGACAGGGGCGTGAGACCCAGTACTTC
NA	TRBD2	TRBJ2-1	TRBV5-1	CASSSGTSGNNEQFF	TGCGCCAGCAGCTCCGGGACTAGCGGGAACAATGAGCAGTTCTTC
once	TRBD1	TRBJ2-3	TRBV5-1	CASSLVDRVDTDTQYF	TGCGCCAGCAGCTTGGTGGACAGGGTGGATACAGATACGCAGTATTTT
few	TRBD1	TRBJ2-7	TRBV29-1	CSALGDRGDEQYF	TGCAGCGCCCTAGGGGACAGGGGCGACGAGCAGTACTTC
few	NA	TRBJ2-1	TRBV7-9	CASSISGTYNEQFF	TGTGCCAGCAGCATCTCCGGGACATACAATGAGCAGTTCTTC
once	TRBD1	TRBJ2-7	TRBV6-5	CASSYSTTGVREQYF	TGTGCCAGCAGTTACTCGACGACAGGGGTTCGCGAGCAGTACTTC
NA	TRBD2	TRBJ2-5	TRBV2	CASAPGSGRETQYF	TGTGCCAGCGCCCCGGGTAGCGGGAGGGAGACCCAGTACTTC
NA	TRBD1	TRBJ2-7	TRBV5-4	CASSTPDRGQQYF	TGTGCCAGCAGCACCCCGGACAGGGGGCAGCAGTACTTC
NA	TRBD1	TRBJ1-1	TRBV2	CASNRGGTEAFF	TGTGCCAGCAACAGGGGAGGGACTGAAGCTTTCTTT
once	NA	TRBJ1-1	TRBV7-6	CASSLSRNTEAFF	TGTGCCAGCAGCTTGAGCAGGAACACTGAAGCTTTCTTT
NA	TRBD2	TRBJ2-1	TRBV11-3	CASSLVAGGYNEQFF	TGTGCCAGCAGCTTAGTAGCGGGAGGGTACAATGAGCAGTTCTTC
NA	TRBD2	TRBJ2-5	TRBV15	CATSRGPSGSGEETQYF	TGTGCCACCAGCAGAGGGCCGAGCGGGAGCGGTGAAGAGACCCAGTACTTC
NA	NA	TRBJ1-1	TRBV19	CASSIPGKDTEAFF	TGTGCCAGTAGTATCCCAGGGAAGGACACTGAAGCTTTCTTT
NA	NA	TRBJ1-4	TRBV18	CASSPSGTNEKLFF	TGTGCCAGCTCACCATCAGGGACTAATGAAAAACTGTTTTTT
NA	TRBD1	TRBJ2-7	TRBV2	CASSEARGLYEQYF	TGTGCCAGCAGTGAAGCCAGGGGGCTTTACGAGCAGTACTTC
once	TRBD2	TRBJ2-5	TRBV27	CASSSSSGRWRETQYF	TGTGCCAGCAGCTCTAGTAGCGGGAGGTGGAGAGAGACCCAGTACTTC
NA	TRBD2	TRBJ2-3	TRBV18	CASSPGAGETDTQYF	TGTGCCAGCTCACCTGGCGCGGGAGAAACAGATACGCAGTATTTT
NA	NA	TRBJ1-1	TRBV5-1	CASSVMGGPNTEAFF	TGCGCCAGCAGCGTGATGGGAGGGCCGAACACTGAAGCTTTCTTT
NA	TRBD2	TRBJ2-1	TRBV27	CASSLSVGEGYNEQFF	TGTGCCAGCAGTTTATCGGTGGGGGAGGGCTACAATGAGCAGTTCTTC
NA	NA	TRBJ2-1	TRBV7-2	CASSRGLGNEQFF	TGTGCCAGCAGCCGAGGACTGGGGAATGAGCAGTTCTTC
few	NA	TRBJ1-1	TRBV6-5	CASSLDGADTEAFF	TGTGCCAGCAGCCTTGACGGGGCCGACACTGAAGCTTTCTTT
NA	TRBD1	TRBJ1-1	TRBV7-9	CASSGRTGVGTEAFF	TGTGCCAGCAGCGGAAGGACAGGGGTAGGGACTGAAGCTTTCTTT
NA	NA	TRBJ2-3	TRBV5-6	CASSFRSTDTQYF	TGTGCCAGCAGCTTCCGGAGCACAGATACGCAGTATTTT
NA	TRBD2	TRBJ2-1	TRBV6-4	CASSDFSGSSYNEQFF	TGTGCCAGCAGTGACTTTAGCGGGAGTTCCTACAATGAGCAGTTCTTC
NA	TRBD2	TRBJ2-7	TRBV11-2	CASSLLPSGDEQYF	TGTGCCAGCAGCTTACTACCTAGCGGGGACGAGCAGTACTTC
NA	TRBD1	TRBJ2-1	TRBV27	CASSLSSGTEYNEQFF	TGTGCCAGCAGTTTATCCTCCGGGACAGAATACAATGAGCAGTTCTTC
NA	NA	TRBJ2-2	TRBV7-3	CASSLSTGTVGGELFF	TGTGCCAGCAGCTTATCGACGGGGACGGTGGGCGGGGAGCTGTTTTTT
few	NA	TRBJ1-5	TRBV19	CATFRTGQPQHF	TGTGCCACCTTCCGGACGGGACAGCCCCAGCATTTT
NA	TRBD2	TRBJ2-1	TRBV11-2	CASSLSSFLAGIPRNEQFF	TGTGCCAGCAGCTTAAGCTCGTTCCTAGCGGGAATCCCGCGGAATGAGCAGTTCTTC
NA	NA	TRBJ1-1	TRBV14	CASSHDRNTEAFF	TGTGCCAGCAGCCATGACAGGAACACTGAAGCTTTCTTT
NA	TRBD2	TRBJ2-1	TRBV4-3	CASSQEASGGGYNEQFF	TGCGCCAGCAGCCAAGAGGCTAGCGGGGGGGGCTACAATGAGCAGTTCTTC
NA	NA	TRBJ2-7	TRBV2	CASSEGGWYEQYF	TGTGCCAGCAGTGAGGGGGGCTGGTACGAGCAGTACTTC
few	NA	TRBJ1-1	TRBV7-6	CASSPRWGTEAFF	TGTGCCAGCAGCCCAAGGTGGGGCACTGAAGCTTTCTTT
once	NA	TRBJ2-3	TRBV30	CAWSLLRGHTDTQYF	TGTGCCTGGAGTCTCTTGCGGGGACACACAGATACGCAGTATTTT
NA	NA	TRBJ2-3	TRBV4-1	CASSLPPGPIDTQYF	TGCGCCAGCAGCCTACCTCCGGGACCGATAGATACGCAGTATTTT
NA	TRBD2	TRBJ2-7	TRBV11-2	CASSGRAVYEQYF	TGTGCCAGTAGCGGGAGGGCGGTGTACGAGCAGTACTTC
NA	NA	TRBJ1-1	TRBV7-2	CASSLSGQNTEAFF	TGTGCCAGCAGCTTAAGTGGCCAGAACACTGAAGCTTTCTTT
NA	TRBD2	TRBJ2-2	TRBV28	CASSYTGLAGGPGTGELFF	TGTGCCAGCAGTTACACAGGACTAGCGGGAGGGCCCGGCACCGGGGAGCTGTTTTTT
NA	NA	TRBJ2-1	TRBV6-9	CASQSGSYNEQFF	TGTGCCAGCCAGAGCGGTTCCTACAATGAGCAGTTCTTC
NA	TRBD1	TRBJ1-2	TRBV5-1	CASSPGQGYGYTF	TGCGCCAGCAGCCCAGGACAGGGCTATGGCTACACCTTC